The 25 T cell receptor beta chains below all came from one sample that was sequenced in a study of blood T cells in healthy people across ages. A J-beta primer mix and a sample-barcoded 5' primer were used in a second PCR of roughly 6 to 11 cycles. MiXCR was run by TCRdb on the 5' RACE reads, yielding one entry per CDR3 protein. The table has approximately 780,000 distinct CDR3 sequences, around 24% seen once. These same data were also listed under a study on T cells of mothers and their children.

Specimen: blood. The receptor set was obtained from a boy under 18 in good health.

With regard to this clonotype: A much larger clone is a single base away; this may be a read error. J is TRBJ1-2 and V is TRBV28; D uncertain. The germline V and J ends were trimmed by 6 bases and 2 bases, with 7 bases remaining between them. Germline V gene sequence: CDR1 MDHEN, CDR2 SYDVKM. This CDR3 contains 12 residues. The CDR3 is CASRSGNYGYTF. The CDR3 region has the DNA TGTGCCAGCAGATCGGGGAACTATGGCTACACCTTC.

CDR3 sequence: CASSLVVGRGETQYF. DNA of the CDR3: TGTGCCAGCAGCTTAGTGGTGGGGCGTGGGGAGACCCAGTACTTC. This sequence joins TRBV7-2 and TRBJ2-5; tentatively, D is TRBD1 (5 bases). Trimming stripped 1 base from V and 5 bases from J, with 14 bases between. Germline CDR1 and CDR2: SGHTA and FQGNSA. CDR3 length: 15 amino acids. The full variable domain, with the rest looked up from reference TRBV7-2 and TRBJ2-5, is GAGVSQSPSNKVTEKGKDVELRCDPISGHTALYWYRQSLGQGLEFLIYFQGNSAPDKSGLPSDRFSAERTGGSVSTLTIQRTQQEDSAVYLCASSLVVGRGETQYFGPGTRLLVL.

This clonotype was observed a handful of times. This sequence joins TRBV2 and TRBJ2-1, with TRBD2 matching over 9 bases. This CDR3 has 16 amino acids. Germline values: CDR1 SNHLY, CDR2 FYNNEI. The V and J ends lost 6 bases and 6 bases, in that order; junction bases with no gene match: 12. CDR3 protein: CASRATRSGGINEQFF. DNA of the CDR3: TGTGCCAGCAGGGCGACTAGGAGCGGGGGGATCAATGAGCAGTTCTTC.

This clonotype was recorded a few times. The chain carries TRBV12-3 or TRBV12-4 and TRBJ2-5, with a possible D match to TRBD1 (6 bases). The J call may be wrong; the DNA end is better matched by TRBJ2-1. This CDR3 region has 15 residues. CDR3 nucleotide sequence: TGTGCCAGCAGCCACAGGGAGCTAACCTACAATGAGCAGTTCTTC. It yields the protein CASSHRELTYNEQFF.

The chain carries TRBV20-1 and TRBJ2-5, with D perhaps matching TRBD1 (6 bases). The J call is in doubt because the DNA end fits TRBJ2-7 better. This CDR3 has 14 residues. Germline V gene lookup returns CDR1 DFQATT and CDR2 SNEGSKA (reference sequence). CDR3: CSATGNRANYEQYF. For the CDR3, the DNA is TGCAGTGCTACAGGGAACAGGGCGAATTACGAGCAGTACTTC.

The chain combines TRBV20-1 with TRBJ2-5, with 9 bases identical to TRBD1. The CDR3 has 16 amino acids. Germline lookup yields CDR1 DFQATT and CDR2 SNEGSKA (reference sequence). V trimming: 0 bases; J trimming: 1 base; junction bases outside the gene matches: 6. The CDR3 coding sequence is TGCAGTGCTAGAGATCTGAGGGGACAGGGCCAAGAGACCCAGTACTTC. Protein: CSARDLRGQGQETQYF.

This clonotype was observed a handful of times. J is TRBJ2-3 and V is TRBV5-1; D is unresolved. Germline V gene data show CDR1 as SGHRS and CDR2 as YFSETQ. The CDR3 runs 14 residues. V lost 1 base and J lost 4, with 10 bases in between. The CDR3 DNA is TGCGCCAGCAGCTTGTCGAGCCAGGCAGATACGCAGTATTTT. The encoded protein is CASSLSSQADTQYF.

This clonotype was seen a few times. The chain uses TRBV5-1 and TRBJ1-5, with D perhaps TRBD1 (6 bases). Germline assignment: CDR1 SGHRS and CDR2 YFSETQ. The CDR3 loop spans 13 amino acids. The V end was cut by 5 bases, the J end by 6 bases, with 12 bases between. CDR3 DNA sequence: TGCGCCAGCAGGAGGGACATCTTTCAGCCCCAGCATTTT. Residues: CASRRDIFQPQHF.

This clonotype was seen only a few times. The J gene is TRBJ2-5, the V gene TRBV5-1; 10 bases agree with TRBD2. The germline V gene has CDR1 SGHRS and CDR2 YFSETQ. The ends lost 3 bases at V and 4 bases at J; junction bases unmatched: 9. This CDR3 contains 16 residues. The CDR3 reads CASSSFPSGGTETQYF. In nucleotides, the CDR3 is TGCGCCAGCAGCTCCTTTCCTAGCGGGGGCACAGAGACCCAGTACTTC.

V and J are TRBV9 and TRBJ2-1, with TRBD2 matching over 11 bases. The CDR3 has 15 amino acids. Germline CDR1 and CDR2: SGDLS and YYNGEE. With 3 bases clipped from V and 7 bases from J, the junction kept 6 bases outside the gene matches. CDR3 nucleotides: TGTGCCAGCAGCGAAGTAGCGGGGGGGCCAAATGAGCAGTTCTTC. Encoded protein: CASSEVAGGPNEQFF.

The V call is TRBV5-1, the J call TRBJ1-1; possible D gene TRBD1, 5 bases. In germline, CDR1 is SGHRS, CDR2 YFSETQ. This CDR3 comprises 17 residues. V was pared by 4 bases and J by 1 base, with 20 bases between. CDR3: CASSIGSGARGNTEAFF. The CDR3 DNA is TGCGCCAGCAGCATTGGCTCTGGGGCGCGGGGGAACACTGAAGCTTTCTTT.

The V gene is TRBV6-7, the J gene TRBJ2-7, with D possibly matching TRBD2 (6 bases). TRBV6-7 is an ORF, and what it does is uncertain. This CDR3 comprises 13 residues. Trimming removed 8 bases from V and 0 bases from J, with 11 bases in between. CDR3 coding DNA: TGTGCCAGCCATACGGGGGTCTCCTACGAGCAGTACTTC. Translation gives CASHTGVSYEQYF.

The chain joins TRBV14 to TRBJ2-5; TRBD2 aligns across 7 bases. V trimming: 0 bases; J trimming: 5 bases; junction bases outside the gene matches: 12. CDR1 is SGHDN and CDR2 is FVKESK in the germline V gene. This CDR3 comprises 17 residues. CDR3 sequence: CASSQDRTGGWAETQYF. The CDR3, as DNA: TGTGCCAGCAGCCAAGATCGGACCGGGGGGTGGGCGGAGACCCAGTACTTC.

This clonotype was counted a few times. This chain joins TRBV4-2 and TRBJ2-3; 10 nucleotides agree with TRBD2. CDR1 and CDR2 (germline): LGHNA, YNFKEQ. Trimming at V came to 4 bases and at J to 4 bases, leaving 8 bases not matched to a gene. This CDR3 spans 16 amino acids. The CDR3 protein is CASSPRERGGSDTQYF. The CDR3 bases are TGTGCCAGCAGCCCGCGGGAGCGGGGGGGCTCAGATACGCAGTATTTT.

This clonotype occurred a few times. The chain combines TRBV3-1 with TRBJ1-5; D remains unclear. Trimming took 2 bases from V and 0 from J, leaving 2 bases between them. The CDR3 loop spans 13 amino acids. CDR1 is LGHDT and CDR2 is YNNKEL in the germline V gene (reference sequence). The CDR3 DNA follows: TGTGCCAGCAGCCAATTTAGCAATCAGCCCCAGCATTTT. Its translation is CASSQFSNQPQHF.

The V gene is TRBV28, the J gene TRBJ2-7, with 10 bases fitting TRBD2. Per germline, CDR1 MDHEN and CDR2 SYDVKM. This CDR3 contains 13 residues. V shed 6 bases, J shed 6 bases, and the junction held 5 bases outside the gene matches. The DNA for the CDR3 is TGTGCCAGCAGAAGCGGGGGGGCTATCGAGCAGTACTTC. It encodes CASRSGGAIEQYF.

This clonotype was recorded a few times. The genes are TRBV27 and TRBJ1-2; D remains ambiguous. Germline-derived CDR1 and CDR2 are MNHEY and SMNVEV (reference sequence). V lost 2 bases and J lost 2, with 12 bases in between. The CDR3 has 15 amino acids. The CDR3 here is CASSLHPGSNYGYTF. CDR3 coding DNA: TGTGCCAGCAGTTTACACCCTGGGTCCAACTATGGCTACACCTTC.

J is TRBJ1-2 and V is TRBV20-1, with D possibly matching TRBD1 (6 bases). V dropped 0 bases and J dropped 8 bases, with 19 bases sitting between them. This CDR3 region has 15 residues. Germline CDR1 DFQATT, CDR2 SNEGSKA (reference sequence). The CDR3 bases are TGCAGTGCTAGAGAAACAGGGATCATAGCGGGGGGCTACACCTTC. This encodes CSARETGIIAGGYTF.

This clonotype was seen only a few times. This rearrangement joins TRBV9 to TRBJ1-1, with D hard to call. Trimming cost V 0 bases and J 0 bases, with 9 bases left between them. The germline V gene encodes CDR1 SGDLS and CDR2 YYNGEE. This CDR3 comprises 15 residues. CDR3 nucleotides: TGTGCCAGCAGCGTAGGGTCGATTATGAACACTGAAGCTTTCTTT. Translation: CASSVGSIMNTEAFF.

The chain employs TRBV18 and TRBJ1-5, with D tentatively TRBD1 (5 bases). There are 15 residues in the CDR3. Per the germline V gene, CDR1 is KGHSH and CDR2 is LQKENI. The ends were cut back, 3 bases at V and 7 bases at J, with 16 bases in the middle. The CDR3 reads CASSPPCGDRQPQHF. As DNA, the CDR3 is TGTGCCAGCTCACCCCCGTGTGGGGACCGGCAGCCCCAGCATTTT.

The chain employs TRBV2 and TRBJ2-7; the D call may be TRBD1 or TRBD2 (5 bases each). The length of the CDR3 is 14 residues. The V end lost 2 bases, the J end lost 5 bases, and 13 bases lay between the germline ends. From germline, CDR1 is SNHLY and CDR2 FYNNEI. CDR3 nucleotides: TGTGCCAGCAGTGAAAGGGACCTTTCGGACGAGCAGTACTTC. Amino acids: CASSERDLSDEQYF. The whole variable domain, filled in from reference TRBV2 and TRBJ2-7, reads EPEVTQTPSHQVTQMGQEVILRCVPISNHLYFYWYRQILGQKVEFLVSFYNNEISEKSEIFDDQFSVERPDGSNFTLKIRSTKLEDSAMYFCASSERDLSDEQYFGPGTRLTVT.

The table lists this clonotype with a few counts. The chain combines TRBV30 with TRBJ1-5; no reliable D call. V was shortened by 1 base and J by 3 bases, with 7 bases between the two germline ends. Germline V lookup: CDR1 GTSNPN, CDR2 SVGIG (reference sequence). The CDR3 contains 13 residues. Written as DNA, the CDR3 is TGTGCCTGGAGTGGGAGCGCCAATCAGCCCCAGCATTTT. Translation gives CAWSGSANQPQHF.

The chain recombines TRBV6-2 or TRBV6-3 with TRBJ2-5; 7 bases are a match to TRBD1. The closer fit of TRBJ2-7 to the DNA end suggests the J call may be wrong. The CDR3 runs to 13 residues. CDR1 is MNHEY, CDR2 SVGEGT, per germline. The CDR3 nucleotides are TGTGCCAGCAGTTACCTAGACAGGGCCGAGCAGTACTTC. It translates to CASSYLDRAEQYF.

In its sample, this clonotype was seen a few times. The chain uses TRBV12-3 or TRBV12-4 and TRBJ2-1, with TRBD1 as a possible D gene (5 bases). Trimming cost V 2 bases and J 5 bases, with 10 bases left between them. The CDR3 sequence is 14 residues long. CDR3 amino acids: CASSLLGDNNEQFF. CDR3 coding DNA: TGTGCCAGCAGTTTACTAGGGGATAACAATGAGCAGTTCTTC.

This clonotype was counted between two and nine times. The chain joins TRBV29-1 to TRBJ1-2; 8 bases fit TRBD1. Germline V gene sequence: CDR1 SQVTM, CDR2 ANQGSEA. With 1 base clipped from V and 8 bases from J, the junction kept 3 bases outside the gene matches. The CDR3 sequence is 12 residues long. The CDR3 DNA reads TGCAGCGTTGAAGGCAGGGGGCGAGGCTACACCTTC. This codes for CSVEGRGRGYTF.